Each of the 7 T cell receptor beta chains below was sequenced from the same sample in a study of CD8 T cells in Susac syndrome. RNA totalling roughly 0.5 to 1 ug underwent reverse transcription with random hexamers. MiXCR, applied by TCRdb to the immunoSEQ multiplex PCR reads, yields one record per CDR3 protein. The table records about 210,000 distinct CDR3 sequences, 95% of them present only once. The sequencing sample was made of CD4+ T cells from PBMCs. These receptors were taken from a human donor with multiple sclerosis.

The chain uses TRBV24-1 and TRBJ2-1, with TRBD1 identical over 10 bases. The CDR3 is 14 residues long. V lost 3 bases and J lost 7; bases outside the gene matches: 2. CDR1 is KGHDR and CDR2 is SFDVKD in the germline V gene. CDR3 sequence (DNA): TGTGCCACCAGTGATGGACAGGGGGGAAATGAGCAGTTCTTC. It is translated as CATSDGQGGNEQFF.

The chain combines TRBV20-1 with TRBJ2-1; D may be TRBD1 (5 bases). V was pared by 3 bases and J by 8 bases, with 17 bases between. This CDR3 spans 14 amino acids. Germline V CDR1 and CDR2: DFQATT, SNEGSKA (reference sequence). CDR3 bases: TGCAGTGCTAGCGGCTGGGGCTCTGGAGATGAGCAGTTCTTC. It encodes CSASGWGSGDEQFF.

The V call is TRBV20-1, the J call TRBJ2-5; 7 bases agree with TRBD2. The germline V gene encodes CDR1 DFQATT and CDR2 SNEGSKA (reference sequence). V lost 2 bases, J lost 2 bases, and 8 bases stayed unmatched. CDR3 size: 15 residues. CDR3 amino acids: CSARKTSLIQETQYF. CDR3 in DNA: TGCAGTGCTAGAAAGACTAGCCTTATTCAAGAGACCCAGTACTTC.

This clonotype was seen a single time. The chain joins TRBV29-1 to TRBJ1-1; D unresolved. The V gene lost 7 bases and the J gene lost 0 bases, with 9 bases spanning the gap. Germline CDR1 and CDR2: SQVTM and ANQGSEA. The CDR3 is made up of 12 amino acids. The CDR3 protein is CSGGIMNTEAFF. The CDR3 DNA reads TGCAGCGGCGGAATCATGAACACTGAAGCTTTCTTT.

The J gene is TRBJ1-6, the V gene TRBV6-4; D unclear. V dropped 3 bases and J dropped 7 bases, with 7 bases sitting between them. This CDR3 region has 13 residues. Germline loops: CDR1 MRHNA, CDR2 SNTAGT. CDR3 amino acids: CASSESANSPLHF. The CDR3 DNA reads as TGTGCCAGCAGTGAGTCAGCCAATTCACCCCTCCACTTT.

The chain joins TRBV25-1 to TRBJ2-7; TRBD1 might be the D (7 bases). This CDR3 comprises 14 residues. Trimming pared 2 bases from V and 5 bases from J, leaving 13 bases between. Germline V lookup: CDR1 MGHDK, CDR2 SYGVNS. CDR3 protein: CASSELQGRHEQYF. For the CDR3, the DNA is TGTGCCAGCAGTGAACTACAGGGGAGGCACGAGCAGTACTTC.

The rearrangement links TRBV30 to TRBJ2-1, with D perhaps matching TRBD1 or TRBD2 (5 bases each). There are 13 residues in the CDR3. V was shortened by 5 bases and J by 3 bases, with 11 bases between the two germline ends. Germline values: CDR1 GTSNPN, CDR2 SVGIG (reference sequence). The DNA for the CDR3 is TGTGCCTGGCGGGACCTCAACTACAATGAGCAGTTCTTC. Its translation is CAWRDLNYNEQFF.